These 11 T cell receptor beta chains originate from one sample sequenced in a study of Tregs in tolerant kidney transplant recipients. Sequencing used immunoSEQ multiplex PCR; TCRdb keeps in-frame clones, though not all of them. The repertoire consists of roughly 66,000 clones, with roughly 89% occurring once and the leading ten covering approximately 10%. The source was CD8+ T cells from blood, collected before the transplant. The receptors stem from a human donor who received a combined kidney and bone marrow transplant.

The chain couples TRBV4-1 to TRBJ2-2; the D gene is possibly TRBD2 (5 bases). The CDR3 has 11 residues. Per the germline V gene, CDR1 is MGHRA and CDR2 is YSYEKL. V lost 11 bases, J lost 6 bases, and 10 bases lay in between. The CDR3 protein is CASGGSGELFF. Written as DNA, the CDR3 is TGCGCCTCCGGAGGCTCCGGGGAGCTGTTTTTT.

The gene calls are TRBV5-4 and TRBJ2-7; the D is unclear. The germline V gene encodes CDR1 SGHNT and CDR2 YYREEE (reference sequence). V was cut by 0 bases and J by 7 bases, with 14 bases left in between. The length of the CDR3 is 14 residues. For the CDR3, the DNA is TGTGCCAGCAGCTTGGAAATCTCGGGTTATGAGCAGTACTTC. Its translation: CASSLEISGYEQYF.

This clone was recorded once. The rearrangement joins TRBV5-8 to TRBJ2-1; perhaps TRBD1 as D (6 bases). V was trimmed by 3 bases and J by 15 bases, leaving 22 bases between them. This CDR3 is built from 14 residues. Looked up from germline, CDR1 is SGHTS and CDR2 is YDEGEE. CDR3 loop: CASSSQSSWGLGFF. The DNA of the CDR3 is TGTGCCAGCAGCTCCCAATCATCTTGGGGGCTTGGGTTCTTC.

The genes are TRBV2 and TRBJ1-5, with TRBD1 identical over 7 bases. Germline values: CDR1 SNHLY, CDR2 FYNNEI. This CDR3 region has 13 residues. Trimming cost V 9 bases and J 6 bases; bases outside gene matches: 8. CDR3 in DNA: TGTGCCAGTCAGGGGGGTTTTCGTCAGCCCCAGCATTTT. Encoded protein: CASQGGFRQPQHF.

The rearrangement joins TRBV7-9 to TRBJ1-4; 7 positions agree with TRBD1. CDR3 length equals 14 residues. Germline V gives CDR1 SEHNR, CDR2 FQNEAQ (reference sequence). Trimming took 5 bases from V and 6 from J; bases not matched to a gene: 6. Here the CDR3 DNA reads TGTGCCAGCAGCCACCGGGACAGCCATGAAAAACTGTTTTTT. It codes for CASSHRDSHEKLFF.

The gene calls are TRBV15 and TRBJ2-7; 10 bases agree with TRBD1. The CDR3 length is 14 residues. Per the germline V gene, CDR1 is LNHNV and CDR2 is YYDKDF (reference sequence). V shed 11 bases and J 2 bases; nucleotides not matched to a gene: 9. In DNA, the CDR3 is TGTGCCTCATCTTCCGGGACAGGGGCCTACGAGCAGTACTTC. This codes for CASSSGTGAYEQYF.

The chain joins TRBV4-3 to TRBJ2-1; TRBD2 might be the D (6 bases). Germline CDR1 and CDR2: LGHNA and YSLEER. This CDR3 contains 14 residues. Trimming cost V 2 bases and J 10 bases, with 15 bases left between them. The CDR3 region has the DNA TGCGCCAGCAGCCAAAGGATGCGGGAAGGGGAGCAGTTCTTC. Its translation is CASSQRMREGEQFF.

The chain combines TRBV29-1 with TRBJ2-3; 8 nucleotides match TRBD1. Germline loops: CDR1 SQVTM, CDR2 ANQGSEA. The V and J ends lost 7 bases and 0 bases, in that order; junction bases with no gene match: 9. The CDR3 totals 15 residues. The CDR3 nucleotides are TGCAGCGCTTTAAGGGACAGGACTAGCACAGATACGCAGTATTTT. Translating it yields CSALRDRTSTDTQYF.

The rearrangement uses TRBV15 and TRBJ1-4; no clear D. The germline V and J ends were trimmed by 5 bases and 3 bases, with 7 bases remaining between them. Germline V lookup: CDR1 LNHNV, CDR2 YYDKDF (reference sequence). CDR3 length equals 13 residues. CDR3 bases: TGTGCCACCAGCCTCACATCTAATGAAAAACTGTTTTTT. This gives the protein CATSLTSNEKLFF.

J is TRBJ2-3 and V is TRBV27; 13 bases match TRBD2. V trimming: 4 bases; J trimming: 5 bases; junction bases outside the gene matches: 9. The CDR3 is 17 residues long. Looked up from germline, CDR1 is MNHEY and CDR2 is SMNVEV (reference sequence). The CDR3: CASSSRLAGGPGDTQYF. CDR3 in DNA: TGTGCCAGCAGTTCCCGACTAGCGGGAGGACCTGGAGATACGCAGTATTTT.

The chain recombines TRBV19 with TRBJ2-3, with 8 bases identical to TRBD1. Germline assignment: CDR1 LNHDA and CDR2 SQIVND (reference sequence). The CDR3 consists of 16 residues. After removal of 5 bases from V and 0 bases from J, the junction contained 7 bases not matched to a gene. This CDR3 is CASSPWTGISTDTQYF. The DNA for the CDR3 is TGTGCCAGTAGTCCTTGGACAGGGATTAGCACAGATACGCAGTATTTT.